The 5 T cell receptor beta chains below come from one sample, sequenced in a study of blood T cells in healthy people across ages. Alongside a J-beta primer mix, a sample-barcoded 5' primer served in a second PCR lasting about 6 to 12 cycles. TCRdb ran MiXCR on the 5' RACE reads and lists one entry per CDR3 protein. The table includes hundreds of thousands of distinct CDR3 sequences, roughly 53% detected once. Sequenced sample: blood. Receptors originate from an elderly man in good health.

The chain couples TRBV7-9 to TRBJ2-5; 7 bases match TRBD1. Unmatched junction bases numbered 10, after V lost 11 bases and J lost 1 base. The CDR3 has 14 amino acids. Germline V gene data show CDR1 as SEHNR and CDR2 as FQNEAQ (reference sequence). CDR3 residues: CAFRGGPPQETQYF. CDR3 bases: TGTGCCTTCCGAGGGGGCCCACCCCAAGAGACCCAGTACTTC.

The chain uses TRBV30 and TRBJ1-6, with no clear D. Trimming removed 1 base at V and 13 bases at J, with 11 bases between. The CDR3 loop spans 12 amino acids. Germline CDR1 GTSNPN, CDR2 SVGIG (reference sequence). CDR3 in amino acids: CAWSGPLGPLHF. The DNA of the CDR3 is TGTGCCTGGAGTGGCCCCCTGGGGCCCCTCCACTTT.

Of note for this clonotype: Compared with germline, one end of the junction differs, possibly owing to a read error. The chain couples TRBV6-5 to TRBJ2-4, with D uncertain. The J call may not be correct, given that the DNA end is closer to TRBJ2-7. The germline CDR1 and CDR2 sequences are MNHEY and SVGAGI. This CDR3 contains 11 residues. The CDR3 sequence is CTSSYVNEQYF. The CDR3 region has the DNA TGTACCAGCAGTTACGTGAACGAGCAGTACTTC.

The J gene is TRBJ1-2, the V gene TRBV25-1, with no clear D. The CDR3 runs 12 residues. Trimming shortened V by 4 bases and J by 8 bases, and 11 bases separated the two germline ends. CDR1 and CDR2 (germline): MGHDK, SYGVNS. The CDR3 sequence: CASSARLEGYTF. CDR3 in DNA: TGTGCCAGCAGTGCCCGGTTGGAAGGCTACACCTTC.

Only a few counts were recorded for this clonotype. A clone one base away is much larger, so this may be a read error. The chain combines TRBV11-2 with TRBJ2-5, with 10 bases aligning to TRBD1. V lost 5 bases to trimming and J lost 11 bases; unmatched junction nucleotides: 17. The CDR3 totals 16 residues. Germline V CDR1 and CDR2: SGHAT, FQNNGV. CDR3 region: CASSPTRDRGVDEQYF. CDR3 nucleotides: TGTGCCAGCAGCCCGACCCGGGACAGGGGAGTCGATGAGCAGTACTTC.